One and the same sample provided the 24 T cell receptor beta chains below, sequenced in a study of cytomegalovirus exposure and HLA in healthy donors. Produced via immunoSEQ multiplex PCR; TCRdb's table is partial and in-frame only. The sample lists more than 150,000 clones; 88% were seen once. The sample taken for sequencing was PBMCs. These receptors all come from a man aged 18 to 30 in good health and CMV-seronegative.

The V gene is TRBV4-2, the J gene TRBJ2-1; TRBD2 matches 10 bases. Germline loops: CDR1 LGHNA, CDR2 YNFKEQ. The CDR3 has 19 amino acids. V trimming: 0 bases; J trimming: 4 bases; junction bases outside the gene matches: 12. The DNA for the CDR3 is TGTGCCAGCAGCCAAGAGCCTAGCGGGGGACGCAGAATATACAATGAGCAGTTCTTC. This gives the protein CASSQEPSGGRRIYNEQFF.

This CDR3 is CASRLQMNTEAFF. The DNA for the CDR3 is TGTGCCAGCAGATTACAGATGAACACTGAAGCTTTCTTT. This chain uses TRBV6-1 with TRBJ1-1; D gene unclear. The CDR3 loop spans 13 amino acids. The V gene lost 6 bases and the J gene lost 0 bases, with 8 bases spanning the gap. Germline CDR1 MNHNS, CDR2 SASEGT.

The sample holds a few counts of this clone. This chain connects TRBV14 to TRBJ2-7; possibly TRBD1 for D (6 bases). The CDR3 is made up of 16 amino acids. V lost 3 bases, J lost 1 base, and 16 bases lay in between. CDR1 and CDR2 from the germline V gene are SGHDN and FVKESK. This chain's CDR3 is CASSHRSLGGSYEQYF. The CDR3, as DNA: TGTGCCAGCAGCCATCGGAGCCTAGGGGGTTCCTACGAGCAGTACTTC.

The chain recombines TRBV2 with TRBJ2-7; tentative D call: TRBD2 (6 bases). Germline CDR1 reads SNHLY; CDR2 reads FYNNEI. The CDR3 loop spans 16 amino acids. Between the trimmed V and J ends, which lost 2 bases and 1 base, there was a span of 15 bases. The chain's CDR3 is CASSERLVIGSYEQYF. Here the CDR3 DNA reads TGTGCCAGCAGTGAAAGACTAGTGATAGGATCCTACGAGCAGTACTTC.

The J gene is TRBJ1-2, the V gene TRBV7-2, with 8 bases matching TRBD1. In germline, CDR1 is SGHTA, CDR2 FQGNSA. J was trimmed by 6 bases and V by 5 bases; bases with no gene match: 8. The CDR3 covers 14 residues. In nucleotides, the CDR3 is TGTGCCAGCAGCCGCTTTCAACAGGGGGATGGCTACACCTTC. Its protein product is CASSRFQQGDGYTF.

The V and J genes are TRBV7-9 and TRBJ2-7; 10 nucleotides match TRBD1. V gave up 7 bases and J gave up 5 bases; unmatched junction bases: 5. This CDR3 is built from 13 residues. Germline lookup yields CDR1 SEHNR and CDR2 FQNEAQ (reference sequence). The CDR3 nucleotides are TGTGCCAGCAATAGACAGGGGGCGAACGAGCAGTACTTC. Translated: CASNRQGANEQYF.

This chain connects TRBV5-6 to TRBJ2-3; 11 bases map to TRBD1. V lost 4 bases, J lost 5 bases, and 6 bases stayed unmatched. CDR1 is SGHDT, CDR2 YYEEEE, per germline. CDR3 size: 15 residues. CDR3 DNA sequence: TGTGCCAGCAGCCGCCGGGACAGGGGGATAGATACGCAGTATTTT. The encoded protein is CASSRRDRGIDTQYF.

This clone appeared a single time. CDR3: CASSIRGTENEKLFF. CDR3 DNA: TGTGCCAGCAGTATTCGGGGGACAGAAAATGAAAAACTGTTTTTT. V usage is TRBV6-1 and J usage is TRBJ1-4, with 7 bases lining up with TRBD1. V gave up 5 bases and J gave up 5 bases; unmatched junction bases: 8. Germline V gives CDR1 MNHNS, CDR2 SASEGT. The CDR3 has 15 amino acids.

The CDR3 nucleotides are TGTGCCAGCAGCTTACCCAGGGCAGGCTCCTCTAGCACAGATACGCAGTATTTT. The encoded protein is CASSLPRAGSSSTDTQYF. The chain recombines TRBV5-5 with TRBJ2-3, with D tentatively TRBD1 (5 bases). Germline CDR1 is SGHKS and CDR2 is YYEKEE (reference sequence). The V and J ends lost 2 bases and 0 bases respectively, with 19 bases between them. CDR3 length: 18 amino acids.

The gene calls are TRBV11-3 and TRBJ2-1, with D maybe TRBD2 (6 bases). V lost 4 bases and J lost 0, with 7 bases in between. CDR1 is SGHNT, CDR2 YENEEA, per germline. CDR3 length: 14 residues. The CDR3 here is CASSWDSSYNEQFF. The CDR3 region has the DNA TGTGCCAGCAGCTGGGACTCCTCCTACAATGAGCAGTTCTTC.

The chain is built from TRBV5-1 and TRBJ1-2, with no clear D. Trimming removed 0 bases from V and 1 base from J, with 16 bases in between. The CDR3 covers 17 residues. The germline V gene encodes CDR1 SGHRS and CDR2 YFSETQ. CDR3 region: CASSLETTVLNNYGYTF. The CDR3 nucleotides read TGCGCCAGCAGCTTGGAGACCACAGTTCTAAATAACTATGGCTACACCTTC.

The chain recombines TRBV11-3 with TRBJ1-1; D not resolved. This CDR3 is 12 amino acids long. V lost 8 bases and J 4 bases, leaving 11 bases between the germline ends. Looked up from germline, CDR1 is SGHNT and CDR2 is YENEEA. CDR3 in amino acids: CASGRESTEAFF. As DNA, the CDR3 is TGTGCCAGCGGACGGGAGAGCACTGAAGCTTTCTTT.

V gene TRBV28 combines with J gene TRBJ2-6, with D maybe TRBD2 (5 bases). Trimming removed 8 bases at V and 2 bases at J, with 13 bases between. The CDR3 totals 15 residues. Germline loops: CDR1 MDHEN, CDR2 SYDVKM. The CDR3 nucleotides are TGTGCCAGCTCATTTCGGGGTGCTGGGGCCAACGTCCTGACTTTC. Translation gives CASSFRGAGANVLTF.

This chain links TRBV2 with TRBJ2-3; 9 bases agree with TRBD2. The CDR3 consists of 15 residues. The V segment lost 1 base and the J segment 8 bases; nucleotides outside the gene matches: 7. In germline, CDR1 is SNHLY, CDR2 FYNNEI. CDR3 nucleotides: TGTGCCAGCAGTGAAGTGGGCGGGGGGGCCAGTACGCAGTATTTT. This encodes CASSEVGGGASTQYF.

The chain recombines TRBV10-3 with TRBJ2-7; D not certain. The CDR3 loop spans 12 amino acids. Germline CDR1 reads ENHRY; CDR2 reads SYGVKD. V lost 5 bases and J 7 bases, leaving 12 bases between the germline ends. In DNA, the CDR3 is TGTGCCATCAGTCCCTCCGCTGGGGAGCAGTACGTC. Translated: CAISPSAGEQYV.

The CDR3 DNA reads TGTGCCAGCAACATAGCGGGGGATACCAATGAGCAGTTCTTC. It codes for CASNIAGDTNEQFF. The chain has TRBV11-2 and TRBJ2-1; 9 nucleotides line up with TRBD2. CDR3 length: 14 amino acids. Per germline, CDR1 SGHAT and CDR2 FQNNGV. The ends lost 7 bases at V and 6 bases at J; junction bases unmatched: 7.

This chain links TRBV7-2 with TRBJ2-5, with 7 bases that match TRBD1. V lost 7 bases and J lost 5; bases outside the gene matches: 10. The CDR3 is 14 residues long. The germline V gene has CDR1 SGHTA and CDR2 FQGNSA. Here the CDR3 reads CASMIRGRGETQYF. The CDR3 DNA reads TGTGCCAGCATGATAAGGGGGCGCGGGGAGACCCAGTACTTC. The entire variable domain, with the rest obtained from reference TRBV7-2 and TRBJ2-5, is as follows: GAGVSQSPSNKVTEKGKDVELRCDPISGHTALYWYRQSLGQGLEFLIYFQGNSAPDKSGLPSDRFSAERTGGSVSTLTIQRTQQEDSAVYLCASMIRGRGETQYFGPGTRLLVL.

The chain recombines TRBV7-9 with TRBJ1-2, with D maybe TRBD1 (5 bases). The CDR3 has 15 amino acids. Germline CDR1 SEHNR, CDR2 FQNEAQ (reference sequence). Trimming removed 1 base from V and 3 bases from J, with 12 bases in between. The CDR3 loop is CASSLGTGEHYGYTF. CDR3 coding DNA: TGTGCCAGCAGCTTAGGAACGGGGGAACACTATGGCTACACCTTC.

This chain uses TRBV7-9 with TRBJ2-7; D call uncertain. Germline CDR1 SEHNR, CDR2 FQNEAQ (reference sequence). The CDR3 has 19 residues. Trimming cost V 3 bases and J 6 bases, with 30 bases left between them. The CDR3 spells CASSLIGNARDKAPGEQYF. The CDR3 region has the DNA TGTGCCAGCAGCTTGATCGGTAACGCTCGAGATAAAGCGCCCGGCGAGCAGTACTTC.

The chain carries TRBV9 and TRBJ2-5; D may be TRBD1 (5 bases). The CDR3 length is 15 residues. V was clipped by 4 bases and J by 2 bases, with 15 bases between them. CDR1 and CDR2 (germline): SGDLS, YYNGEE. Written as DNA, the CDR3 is TGTGCCAGCAGCCCTCTGACAGTCCCTCAAGAGACCCAGTACTTC. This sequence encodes CASSPLTVPQETQYF.

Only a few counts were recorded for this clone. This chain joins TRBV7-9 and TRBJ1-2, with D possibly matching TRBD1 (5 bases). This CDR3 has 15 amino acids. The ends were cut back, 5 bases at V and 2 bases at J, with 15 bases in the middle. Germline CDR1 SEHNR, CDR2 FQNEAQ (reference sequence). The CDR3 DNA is TGTGCCAGCAGCCCCTCGGGGGGGACCAACTATGGCTACACCTTC. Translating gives CASSPSGGTNYGYTF.

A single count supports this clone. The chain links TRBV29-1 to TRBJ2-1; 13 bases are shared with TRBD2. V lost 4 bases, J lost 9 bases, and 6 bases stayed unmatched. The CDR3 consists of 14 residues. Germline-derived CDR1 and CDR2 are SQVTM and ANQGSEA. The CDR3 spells CSVVTGLAGLEQFF. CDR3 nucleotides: TGCAGCGTTGTAACGGGACTAGCGGGACTTGAGCAGTTCTTC.

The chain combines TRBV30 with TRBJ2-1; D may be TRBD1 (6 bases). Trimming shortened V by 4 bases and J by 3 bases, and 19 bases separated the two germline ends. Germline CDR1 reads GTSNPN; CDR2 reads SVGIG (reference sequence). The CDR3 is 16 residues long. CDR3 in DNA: TGTGCCTGGAAAGGGCTTTCAGGGGCGGGCTACAATGAGCAGTTCTTC. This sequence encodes CAWKGLSGAGYNEQFF.

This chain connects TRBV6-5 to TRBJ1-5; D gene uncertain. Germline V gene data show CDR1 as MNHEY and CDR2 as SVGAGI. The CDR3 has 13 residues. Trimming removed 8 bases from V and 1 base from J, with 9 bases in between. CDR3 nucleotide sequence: TGTGCCAGCGGAGGGAACAGCAATCAGCCCCAGCATTTT. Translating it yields CASGGNSNQPQHF.